The clone carrying this T cell receptor (beta chain) occurred a few times. The data were obtained in a study of control samples from healthy donors and cancer patients. TCRdb keeps only in-frame clones here, not all; method: immunoSEQ multiplex PCR. The sample consists of 100,000 to 150,000 clones, approximately 89% of them appearing once. Germline lookup yields CDR1 PRHDT and CDR2 FYEKMQ (reference sequence). With 0 bases removed from V and 6 bases from J, the gap between germline ends came to 11 bases. This CDR3 is built from 14 residues. This TCR was recovered from a man between 45 and 60 years old with head and neck cancer. Sequenced input: PBMCs. The rearrangement links TRBV13 to TRBJ1-1; D unresolved. CDR3 nucleotides: TGTGCCAGCAGCTTAGGTGTTGGGAGGGCTGAAGCTTTCTTT. Translation: CASSLGVGRAEAFF.